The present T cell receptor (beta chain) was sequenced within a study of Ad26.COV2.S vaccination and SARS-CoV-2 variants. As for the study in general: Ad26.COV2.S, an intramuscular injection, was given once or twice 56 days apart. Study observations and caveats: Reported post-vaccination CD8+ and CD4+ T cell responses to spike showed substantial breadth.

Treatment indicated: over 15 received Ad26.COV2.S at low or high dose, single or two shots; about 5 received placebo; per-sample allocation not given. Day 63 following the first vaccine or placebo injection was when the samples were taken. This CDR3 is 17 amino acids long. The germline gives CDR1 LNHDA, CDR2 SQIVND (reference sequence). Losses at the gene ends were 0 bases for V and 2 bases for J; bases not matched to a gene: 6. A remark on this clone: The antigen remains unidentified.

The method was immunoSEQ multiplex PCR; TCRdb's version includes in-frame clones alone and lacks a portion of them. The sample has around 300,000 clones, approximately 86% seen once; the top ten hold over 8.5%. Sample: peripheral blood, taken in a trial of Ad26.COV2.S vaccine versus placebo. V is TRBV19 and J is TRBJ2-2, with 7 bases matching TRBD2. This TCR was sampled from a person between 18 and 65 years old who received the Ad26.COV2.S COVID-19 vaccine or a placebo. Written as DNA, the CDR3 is TGTGCCAGTAGTATAGAGTACGGGGGGACTAACACCGGGGAGCTGTTTTTT. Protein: CASSIEYGGTNTGELFF. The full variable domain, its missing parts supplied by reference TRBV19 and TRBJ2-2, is DGGITQSPKYLFRKEGQNVTLSCEQNLNHDAMYWYRQDPGQGLRLIYYSQIVNDFQKGDIAEGYSVSREKKESFPLTVTSAQKNPTAFYLCASSIEYGGTNTGELFFGEGSRLTVL.